The clone carrying this T cell receptor (beta chain) was detected many times. Reverse transcription of blood and skin TCR RNA was primed at alpha and beta constant regions. TCRdb fed the 5' RACE reads into MiXCR, producing one record per CDR3 protein. The sample yields approximately 22,000 distinct CDR3 sequences, roughly 4% seen once. Whole blood, roughly 2.6 ml, came from adult healthy volunteers. Input was roughly 1 to 1000 ng of DNase-treated total RNA without cell sorting. The V gene lost 4 bases and the J gene lost 1 base, with 14 bases spanning the gap. Germline V lookup: CDR1 SGHRS, CDR2 YFSETQ. There are 15 residues in the CDR3. These data originate in a study of naive and memory T cell subsets.

The sequence came from a male donor in good health. This rearrangement joins TRBV5-1 to TRBJ2-5; perhaps TRBD1 as D (6 bases). The CDR3 region is CASSGQSAAQETQYF. The CDR3 region has the DNA TGCGCCAGCAGCGGACAGTCCGCCGCCCAAGAGACCCAGTACTTC.